This T cell receptor beta chain was identified in a study of blood T cells in healthy people across ages. Study results and caveats: Relative to aged donors, long-lived donors carried more naive CD4+ cells and displayed higher diversity.

Combining a sample-barcoded 5' primer with a J-beta primer mix, a second PCR ran for roughly 7 to 12 cycles. From the 5' RACE reads, TCRdb called clonotypes with MiXCR, one entry per CDR3 protein. The table has around 750,000 distinct CDR3 sequences, 53% seen once. Donors ranged from roughly 6 to 100 years old and were healthy Caucasians in Russia. The sample holds a few counts of this clonotype. Its matching antigen is unknown. The clonotype was recovered from a man of 80 years or more in good health. Sequencing was carried out using blood.

CDR3 nucleotide sequence: TGCAGCGTTGAAGAGGACAGGGTAGGTGGCTACACCTTC. It encodes CSVEEDRVGGYTF. This chain connects TRBV29-1 to TRBJ1-2; TRBD1 aligns across 8 bases. Germline values: CDR1 SQVTM, CDR2 ANQGSEA. With 0 bases clipped from V and 7 bases from J, the junction kept 4 bases outside the gene matches. This CDR3 spans 13 amino acids.